The 12 T cell receptor beta chains presented below share a single source sample, sequenced in a study of blood T cell repertoires in COVID-19 (dated by TCRdb to the early 2020s). The method behind the library was the immunoSEQ multiplex PCR assay. Entries here come from immuneACCESS through TCRdb and include only in-frame sequences with V and J called. Some clones fail to appear in such tables; in the studies checked, an unresolved V gene covers under half of the shortfall, and the cause of the remainder is unknown. The table for this sample lists fewer than 500,000 clones; 85% to 90% of them were counted only once. The top ten clones comprise roughly 0.76% of the sample. The sequencing input was peripheral blood. All receptors come from a man younger than 35 with COVID-19, enrolled during active disease.

This clone was picked up one time. This rearrangement joins TRBV14 to TRBJ1-5; D remains ambiguous. This CDR3 has 14 residues. Germline CDR1 SGHDN, CDR2 FVKESK. V was shortened by 6 bases and J by 0 bases, with 9 bases between the two germline ends. As DNA, the CDR3 is TGTGCCAGCAGTTCTACTTATAGCAATCAGCCCCAGCATTTT. Residues: CASSSTYSNQPQHF. The variable domain in full, with the rest retrieved from reference TRBV14 and TRBJ1-5, is EAGVTQFPSHSVIEKGQTVTLRCDPISGHDNLYWYRRVMGKEIKFLLHFVKESKQDESGMPNNRFLAERTGGTYSTLKVQPAELEDSGVYFCASSSTYSNQPQHFGDGTRLSIL.

The chain has TRBV6-2 or TRBV6-3 and TRBJ2-7; unclear D gene. CDR1 and CDR2 from the germline V gene are MNHEY and SVGEGT. The CDR3 is 11 residues long. Trimming took 2 bases from V and 4 from J, leaving 3 bases between them. CDR3 region: CASSYRYEQYF. Here the CDR3 DNA reads TGTGCCAGCAGTTACCGGTACGAGCAGTACTTC.

This chain connects TRBV7-7 to TRBJ2-2, with D possibly being TRBD2 (6 bases). Trimming removed 5 bases at V and 0 bases at J, with 22 bases between. The length of the CDR3 is 19 residues. The germline CDR1 and CDR2 sequences are SSHAT and FNYEAQ (reference sequence). CDR3 DNA sequence: TGTGCCAGCAGCCCCGGTTCTCGGGGGACTTCTCCGAACACCGGGGAGCTGTTTTTT. Its protein is CASSPGSRGTSPNTGELFF.

Only one count was recorded for this clone. The V call is TRBV7-4, the J call TRBJ1-1, with D possibly being TRBD1 (5 bases). The length of the CDR3 is 14 residues. Germline loops: CDR1 SGHVT, CDR2 SQSDAQ. Trimming took off 1 base at V and 3 bases at J, with 9 bases between the two ends. CDR3 residues: CASSLVGEDTEAFF. The CDR3 DNA reads as TGTGCCAGCAGCTTAGTAGGGGAGGACACTGAAGCTTTCTTT.

J is TRBJ2-3 and V is TRBV9; 12 nucleotides agree with TRBD2. The CDR3 is 17 residues long. The V gene end was trimmed by 4 bases and the J gene end by 1 base; junction bases not matched to a gene: 7. Germline loops: CDR1 SGDLS, CDR2 YYNGEE. The CDR3 DNA is TGTGCCAGCAGCCCCTGGACTAGCGGGGTCGGCACAGATACGCAGTATTTT. Its protein product is CASSPWTSGVGTDTQYF.

The CDR3 loop reads CASGSRAGANTEAFF. The CDR3 DNA follows: TGTGCTAGTGGTTCCCGCGCGGGGGCGAACACTGAAGCTTTCTTT. This sequence joins TRBV12-5 and TRBJ1-1, with D maybe TRBD1 (6 bases). The CDR3 runs to 15 residues. Germline values: CDR1 LGHNT, CDR2 FRNRAP. Trimming shortened V by 4 bases and J by 1 base, and 13 bases separated the two germline ends.

The rearrangement uses TRBV11-3 and TRBJ2-2; perhaps TRBD1 as D (5 bases). Germline-derived CDR1 and CDR2 are SGHNT and YENEEA. V was clipped by 0 bases and J by 1 base, with 9 bases between them. The CDR3 extends over 16 amino acids. The CDR3 sequence: CASSLESGQNTGELFF. Here the CDR3 DNA reads TGTGCCAGCAGCTTAGAATCTGGACAGAACACCGGGGAGCTGTTTTTT.

Points on this clone: Other DNA sequences in the sample encode the same CDR3. This chain connects TRBV19 to TRBJ2-7; TRBD1 matches 8 bases. Trimming at V came to 5 bases and at J to 0 bases, leaving 3 bases not matched to a gene. Germline CDR1 is LNHDA and CDR2 is SQIVND (reference sequence). The CDR3 totals 14 residues. This CDR3 reads CASSRDRSSYEQYF. The CDR3 coding sequence is TGTGCCAGTAGTCGGGACAGGTCCTCCTACGAGCAGTACTTC. Complete variable domain (other parts from reference TRBV19 and TRBJ2-7): DGGITQSPKYLFRKEGQNVTLSCEQNLNHDAMYWYRQDPGQGLRLIYYSQIVNDFQKGDIAEGYSVSREKKESFPLTVTSAQKNPTAFYLCASSRDRSSYEQYFGPGTRLTVT.

J is TRBJ2-5 and V is TRBV20-1; 11 nucleotides match TRBD2. This CDR3 is 16 amino acids long. With 3 bases clipped from V and 2 bases from J, the junction kept 8 bases outside the gene matches. CDR1 is DFQATT and CDR2 is SNEGSKA in the germline V gene (reference sequence). The chain's CDR3 is CSASSVAGGGQETQYF. The CDR3 nucleotides are TGCAGTGCTAGTTCCGTAGCGGGAGGGGGTCAAGAGACCCAGTACTTC.

The chain joins TRBV10-1 to TRBJ2-5; D might be TRBD1 (7 bases). The CDR3 loop spans 16 amino acids. Trimming cost V 2 bases and J 2 bases, with 15 bases left between them. The V gene's germline CDR1 is WNHNN and CDR2 SYGVQD (reference sequence). The CDR3 is CASSEGGTASQETQYF. The CDR3 region has the DNA TGCGCCAGCAGTGAGGGGGGGACAGCCTCTCAAGAGACCCAGTACTTC.

The count of this clone is one. The rearrangement joins TRBV12-3 or TRBV12-4 to TRBJ1-2; TRBD1 aligns across 8 bases. This CDR3 is 13 amino acids long. V gave up 5 bases and J gave up 7 bases; unmatched junction bases: 6. Written as DNA, the CDR3 is TGTGCCAGCAGTACCACAGGGGGTCTTGGCTACACCTTC. Translated, it gives CASSTTGGLGYTF.

The chain carries TRBV27 and TRBJ2-7; D not resolved. The CDR3 is made up of 15 amino acids. In germline, CDR1 is MNHEY, CDR2 SMNVEV (reference sequence). The V end lost 6 bases, the J end lost 3 bases, and 18 bases lay between the germline ends. CDR3 in amino acids: CASSPYSGPGYEQYF. In DNA, the CDR3 is TGTGCCAGCAGCCCTTACTCCGGTCCAGGCTACGAGCAGTACTTC.